What follows are 25 T cell receptor beta chains derived from one specimen sequenced in a study of cytomegalovirus exposure and HLA in healthy donors. PCR used 60 Vbeta primers and 13 Jbeta primers. Method: immunoSEQ multiplex PCR; TCRdb's copy keeps in-frame clones and lacks some. The sample carries about 160,000 clones, 75% recorded once. The sample consisted of PBMCs. Receptors were obtained from a male donor in good health and CMV-seronegative.

This chain connects TRBV2 to TRBJ1-2; D uncertain. Between the trimmed V and J ends, which lost 7 bases and 4 bases, there was a span of 13 bases. Germline V gene sequence: CDR1 SNHLY, CDR2 FYNNEI. This CDR3 contains 13 residues. CDR3 DNA sequence: TGTGCCAGCACAACCGGGGAGGCCTATGGCTACACCTTC. Its translation is CASTTGEAYGYTF.

This clone was observed a single time. The chain recombines TRBV11-2 with TRBJ1-1, with unresolved D. This CDR3 region has 15 residues. Germline V gives CDR1 SGHAT, CDR2 FQNNGV. Trimming removed 5 bases from V and 2 bases from J, with 15 bases in between. Written as DNA, the CDR3 is TGTGCCAGCAGCCGAACGGACGGAGGAAACACTGAAGCTTTCTTT. Translating gives CASSRTDGGNTEAFF.

V usage is TRBV7-2 and J usage is TRBJ2-7, with TRBD2 identical over 8 bases. J was trimmed by 2 bases and V by 1 base; bases with no gene match: 7. Germline values: CDR1 SGHTA, CDR2 FQGNSA. The CDR3 is made up of 16 amino acids. The CDR3 reads CASSLVGAGGAYEQYF. The CDR3 DNA follows: TGTGCCAGCAGCTTAGTAGGGGCGGGAGGTGCCTACGAGCAGTACTTC.

The chain couples TRBV5-1 to TRBJ2-7, with D tentatively TRBD2 (5 bases). Trimming stripped 2 bases from V and 3 bases from J, with 12 bases between. The CDR3 loop spans 14 amino acids. Germline CDR1 and CDR2: SGHRS and YFSETQ. The CDR3 spells CASSLDYRLYEQYF. The CDR3, as DNA: TGCGCCAGCAGCTTAGACTACCGGCTCTACGAGCAGTACTTC.

The V gene is TRBV21-1, the J gene TRBJ1-1; the table's D call TRBD1 went unverified against the DNA. TRBV21-1 is tagged as a pseudogene. The CDR3 runs to 17 residues. For the CDR3, the DNA is TGTGCCAGCAGCGCAGGACAGGGGCTTTTAATGAACACTGAAGCTTTCTTT. It specifies CASSAGQGLLMNTEAFF.

The V call is TRBV28, the J call TRBJ2-7, with 10 nucleotides matching TRBD2. Germline V gene lookup returns CDR1 MDHEN and CDR2 SYDVKM. Unmatched junction bases numbered 11, after V lost 5 bases and J lost 7 bases. This CDR3 comprises 15 residues. In DNA form, the CDR3 reads TGTGCCAGCAGTCAGTTAGCGGGAGGCGTGGGGGAGCAGTACTTC. It translates to CASSQLAGGVGEQYF.

V is TRBV28 and J is TRBJ2-5, with D unclear. CDR1 and CDR2 from the germline V gene are MDHEN and SYDVKM. Between the trimmed V and J ends, which lost 3 bases and 0 bases, there was a span of 11 bases. The CDR3 consists of 15 residues. CDR3 nucleotide sequence: TGTGCCAGCAGTTTCATCCGGAGAGACCAAGAGACCCAGTACTTC. Translated: CASSFIRRDQETQYF.

The V gene is TRBV5-5, the J gene TRBJ2-4, with TRBD1 matching over 9 bases. The J segment lost 5 bases and the V segment lost 2 bases, leaving 5 bases of the junction unmatched. This CDR3 has 15 amino acids. Germline V CDR1 and CDR2: SGHKS, YYEKEE (reference sequence). CDR3 nucleotides: TGTGCCAGCAGCTTACAGGGGGCGAAGGAAAACATTCAGTACTTC. It is translated as CASSLQGAKENIQYF.

The chain uses TRBV6-4 and TRBJ1-2; 7 nucleotides agree with TRBD1. The CDR3 is made up of 15 amino acids. With V trimmed by 6 bases and J by 5 bases, 12 bases remained unmatched. Germline V CDR1 and CDR2: MRHNA, SNTAGT. The CDR3 sequence: CASREDTGTDYGYTF. CDR3 coding DNA: TGTGCCAGCAGAGAAGACACCGGGACAGATTATGGCTACACCTTC.

The J gene is TRBJ2-3, the V gene TRBV6-1; tentative D call: TRBD1 (5 bases). CDR1 MNHNS and CDR2 SASEGT come from the germline V gene. The germline V and J ends were trimmed by 8 bases and 6 bases, with 18 bases remaining between them. The CDR3 is 14 amino acids. DNA for the CDR3: TGTGCCAGCCGCCAGAGACTGGGGCGCGATACGCAGTATTTT. Translation gives CASRQRLGRDTQYF.

The chain employs TRBV11-2 and TRBJ2-1; tentatively, D is TRBD1 (6 bases). The CDR3 sequence is 13 residues long. Per the germline V gene, CDR1 is SGHAT and CDR2 is FQNNGV. The V end lost 5 bases, the J end lost 12 bases, and 17 bases lay between the germline ends. The CDR3 DNA reads as TGTGCCAGCAGCCTCACCGGGGACAAAAGGCAGTTCTTC. As protein: CASSLTGDKRQFF.

This chain connects TRBV12-5 to TRBJ2-5; TRBD2 is a possible D gene (7 bases). The V and J ends lost 1 base and 2 bases respectively, with 11 bases between them. The CDR3 contains 15 residues. The germline V gene encodes CDR1 LGHNT and CDR2 FRNRAP. The CDR3 region is CASGLAKGGQETQYF. Written as DNA, the CDR3 is TGTGCTAGTGGTTTGGCGAAGGGGGGGCAAGAGACCCAGTACTTC.

As for this clone: Compared with germline, one end of the junction differs, possibly owing to a read error. The chain joins TRBV7-9 to TRBJ1-3, with D unresolved. The CDR3 runs to 16 residues. Looked up from germline, CDR1 is SEHNR and CDR2 is FQNEAQ (reference sequence). CDR3 nucleotides: TGTTCCAGCACCGGAACGGGTCGGATCTCTGGAAACACCATATATTTT. Protein: CSSTGTGRISGNTIYF.

The chain employs TRBV7-2 and TRBJ1-4, with a weak D call TRBD1 (5 bases). Germline V gene sequence: CDR1 SGHTA, CDR2 FQGNSA. Trimming cost V 5 bases and J 8 bases, with 9 bases left between them. The CDR3 spans 12 residues. The CDR3 DNA is TGTGCCAGCAGCAGGGGAGGGGAAAAACTGTTTTTT. Its protein is CASSRGGEKLFF.

The rearrangement uses TRBV5-1 and TRBJ2-5, with TRBD1 matching over 11 bases. The trim removed 0 bases at V and 11 bases at J, leaving 12 bases unmatched. The CDR3 covers 16 residues. Per the germline V gene, CDR1 is SGHRS and CDR2 is YFSETQ. CDR3 sequence: CASSLAGTGGWTEQYF. CDR3 nucleotides: TGCGCCAGCAGCTTGGCTGGGACAGGGGGTTGGACGGAGCAGTACTTC.

This clone appeared a few times. The chain uses TRBV5-6 and TRBJ2-1; 7 nucleotides line up with TRBD2. The CDR3 has 13 amino acids. Germline values: CDR1 SGHDT, CDR2 YYEEEE. V shed 1 base, J shed 9 bases, and the junction held 4 bases outside the gene matches. The CDR3 spells CASSLYGGIEQFF. DNA for the CDR3: TGTGCCAGCAGCTTGTACGGGGGGATTGAGCAGTTCTTC. Filled out from reference TRBV5-6 and TRBJ2-1, the complete variable domain reads DAGVTQSPTHLIKTRGQQVTLRCSPKSGHDTVSWYQQALGQGPQFIFQYYEEEERQRGNFPDRFSGHQFPNYSSELNVNALLLGDSALYLCASSLYGGIEQFFGPGTRLTVL.

This clone was seen a single time. Other DNA sequences of this sample code for an identical CDR3. This chain joins TRBV6-1 and TRBJ1-2; unclear D gene. Trimming took 2 bases from V and 0 from J, leaving 4 bases between them. The CDR3 spans 13 residues. The germline gives CDR1 MNHNS, CDR2 SASEGT. CDR3 loop: CASSEQANYGYTF. The CDR3 coding sequence is TGTGCCAGCAGTGAACAGGCTAACTATGGCTACACCTTC.

This rearrangement joins TRBV5-1 to TRBJ1-1; D ambiguous. Trimming removed 4 bases at V and 0 bases at J, with 7 bases between. The CDR3 totals 13 residues. CDR1 and CDR2 (germline): SGHRS, YFSETQ. The CDR3 sequence is CASSTQMNTEAFF. DNA of the CDR3: TGCGCCAGCAGCACCCAGATGAACACTGAAGCTTTCTTT.

This clone was found a few times. This rearrangement joins TRBV11-2 to TRBJ2-1, with 11 bases that match TRBD2. Trimming took 8 bases from V and 1 from J; bases not matched to a gene: 7. The CDR3 has 16 residues. CDR1 and CDR2 (germline): SGHAT, FQNNGV. The CDR3 bases are TGTGCCAGCCACCTAGCGGGAGGATTATCCTACAATGAGCAGTTCTTC. Translating gives CASHLAGGLSYNEQFF. The whole variable domain, remainder taken from reference TRBV11-2 and TRBJ2-1, is EAGVAQSPRYKIIEKRQSVAFWCNPISGHATLYWYQQILGQGPKLLIQFQNNGVVDDSQLPKDRFSAERLKGVDSTLKIQPAKLEDSAVYLCASHLAGGLSYNEQFFGPGTRLTVL.

The genes are TRBV27 and TRBJ2-4, with 7 bases lining up with TRBD2. The CDR3 loop spans 16 amino acids. Germline values: CDR1 MNHEY, CDR2 SMNVEV (reference sequence). V dropped 5 bases and J dropped 2; count of bases not matched to a gene: 9. The CDR3: CASSLIDGGTKNIQYF. The CDR3 coding sequence is TGTGCCAGCAGTCTCATAGACGGGGGGACCAAAAACATTCAGTACTTC.

CDR3 protein: CASSFTPGGNPWETQYF. CDR3 nucleotides: TGTGCCAGCAGCTTTACCCCCGGCGGTAACCCTTGGGAGACCCAGTACTTC. The chain employs TRBV11-2 and TRBJ2-5; D is ambiguous. V dropped 3 bases and J dropped 5 bases, with 22 bases sitting between them. Germline CDR1 reads SGHAT; CDR2 reads FQNNGV. This CDR3 has 17 amino acids.

This rearrangement joins TRBV11-3 to TRBJ2-7; D is possibly TRBD2 (5 bases). The CDR3 sequence is 15 residues long. The germline CDR1 and CDR2 sequences are SGHNT and YENEEA. Trimming left V 1 base short and J 2 bases short, with 12 bases between. The CDR3 reads CASSLGLREPYEQYF. CDR3 coding DNA: TGTGCCAGCAGCTTAGGCCTCCGGGAACCCTACGAGCAGTACTTC.

The chain joins TRBV27 to TRBJ1-3; 9 bases align to TRBD1. Germline V gives CDR1 MNHEY, CDR2 SMNVEV (reference sequence). The CDR3 covers 15 residues. V gave up 6 bases and J gave up 2 bases; unmatched junction bases: 5. The CDR3 reads CASSRRTGAGNTIYF. The CDR3 DNA sequence: TGTGCCAGCAGCCGTAGGACAGGGGCTGGAAACACCATATATTTT.

The V gene is TRBV5-4, the J gene TRBJ2-2; the D is unclear. Trimming cost V 2 bases and J 3 bases, with 5 bases left between them. The CDR3 is made up of 13 amino acids. From germline, CDR1 is SGHNT and CDR2 YYREEE (reference sequence). CDR3 residues: CASSFPDTGELFF. DNA of the CDR3: TGTGCCAGCAGCTTCCCTGACACCGGGGAGCTGTTTTTT.

This clone was observed a few times. This sequence joins TRBV30 and TRBJ1-1, with 8 bases that match TRBD1. The CDR3 has 12 residues. V lost 6 bases, J lost 7 bases, and 7 bases stayed unmatched. Germline V gene data show CDR1 as GTSNPN and CDR2 as SVGIG (reference sequence). In DNA form, the CDR3 reads TGTGCCTGTAGGACAGGGAGGCTTGAAGCTTTCTTT. Translated, it gives CACRTGRLEAFF.